The 13 T cell receptor beta chains below were found in one sample sequenced in a study of blood T cell repertoires in COVID-19. Repertoires were generated with immunoSEQ multiplex PCR, while TCRdb's copy carries only in-frame clones and drops some. The sample contains around 250,000 clones, approximately 82% of which appear only once. Sample: peripheral blood. These receptors were collected from a man in his sixties who had recovered from COVID-19.

Here the CDR3 reads CASSIDTSRRGYEQYF. The CDR3 coding sequence is TGTGCCAGTAGTATAGATACTAGCCGAAGAGGCTACGAGCAGTACTTC. The genes are TRBV19 and TRBJ2-7; possibly TRBD2 for D (6 bases). This CDR3 spans 16 amino acids. The germline gives CDR1 LNHDA, CDR2 SQIVND (reference sequence). V dropped 0 bases and J dropped 3 bases, with 15 bases sitting between them.

V is TRBV10-1 and J is TRBJ1-5; possibly TRBD1 for D (5 bases). CDR1 WNHNN and CDR2 SYGVQD come from the germline V gene (reference sequence). This CDR3 has 13 amino acids. V gave up 3 bases and J gave up 5 bases, with 8 bases separating them. Written as DNA, the CDR3 is TGCGCCAGCAGTGACCGGGGGTATCAGCCCCAGCATTTT. Its protein is CASSDRGYQPQHF.

The J gene is TRBJ1-1, the V gene TRBV10-2; 12 nucleotides match TRBD1. CDR3 length equals 16 residues. Losses at the gene ends were 3 bases for V and 10 bases for J; bases not matched to a gene: 12. Germline CDR1 is WSHSY and CDR2 is SAAADI. The CDR3 spells CASSDPGGDRGRGAFF. The CDR3 DNA is TGCGCCAGCAGTGACCCCGGAGGGGACAGGGGGCGAGGAGCTTTCTTT.

In DNA, the CDR3 is TGCAGTGCTACCTCACGCGGGGAGGGGTACTTC. Encoded protein: CSATSRGEGYF. The V and J genes are TRBV20-1 and TRBJ2-7; 7 bases match TRBD2. The CDR3 totals 11 residues. The J segment lost 12 bases and the V segment lost 4 bases, leaving 9 bases of the junction unmatched. Germline V gives CDR1 DFQATT, CDR2 SNEGSKA (reference sequence).

V gene TRBV6-5 combines with J gene TRBJ1-1; D gene uncertain. Germline V gene sequence: CDR1 MNHEY, CDR2 SVGAGI. V lost 10 bases and J lost 1, with 13 bases in between. This CDR3 has 13 amino acids. The CDR3 protein is CAIKGGGNTEAFF. The CDR3 nucleotides are TGTGCCATAAAAGGTGGCGGGAACACTGAAGCTTTCTTT.

The V call is TRBV5-1, the J call TRBJ1-1; TRBD1 aligns across 10 bases. The J segment lost 4 bases and the V segment lost 4 bases, leaving 7 bases of the junction unmatched. CDR1 SGHRS and CDR2 YFSETQ come from the germline V gene. This CDR3 contains 15 residues. CDR3 nucleotide sequence: TGCGCCAGCAGCGACCGGACAGGGGGGTTCACTGAAGCTTTCTTT. This sequence encodes CASSDRTGGFTEAFF.

V usage is TRBV7-9 and J usage is TRBJ2-7; D gene unclear. The CDR3 spans 12 residues. Looked up from germline, CDR1 is SEHNR and CDR2 is FQNEAQ (reference sequence). Trimming shortened V by 1 base and J by 5 bases, and 6 bases separated the two germline ends. The CDR3 region is CASSLGPNEQYF. Written as DNA, the CDR3 is TGTGCCAGCAGCTTAGGTCCAAACGAGCAGTACTTC.

This clone was seen a handful of times. This rearrangement joins TRBV7-3 to TRBJ2-1; 13 bases map to TRBD2. The germline V gene encodes CDR1 SGHTA and CDR2 FQGTGA. The CDR3 has 16 residues. With V trimmed by 5 bases and J by 4 bases, 5 bases remained unmatched. The CDR3 reads CASSARLAGGYNEQFF. The CDR3, as DNA: TGTGCCAGCAGCGCCCGACTAGCGGGGGGTTACAATGAGCAGTTCTTC.

V and J are TRBV5-4 and TRBJ1-1; 8 bases are a match to TRBD1. Germline loops: CDR1 SGHNT, CDR2 YYREEE (reference sequence). J lost 5 bases, V lost 3 bases, and 12 bases had no gene match. This CDR3 has 16 amino acids. The CDR3 bases are TGTGCCAGCAGCTCGGACAGGGCCCCGTTGGGAACTGAAGCTTTCTTT. As protein: CASSSDRAPLGTEAFF.

The CDR3 bases are TGTGCCAGCAGTTACTCGTTCGGGAATCAGCCCCAGCATTTT. Its protein product is CASSYSFGNQPQHF. V usage is TRBV6-5 and J usage is TRBJ1-5; unclear D gene. V lost 0 bases, J lost 4 bases, and 7 bases lay in between. This CDR3 has 14 residues. Germline-derived CDR1 and CDR2 are MNHEY and SVGAGI.

The V call is TRBV7-9, the J call TRBJ1-4, with 7 bases identical to TRBD1. The trim removed 5 bases at V and 0 bases at J, leaving 3 bases unmatched. Germline V CDR1 and CDR2: SEHNR, FQNEAQ (reference sequence). The CDR3 is made up of 15 amino acids. The CDR3 here is CASSVGTATNEKLFF. The CDR3 DNA is TGTGCCAGCAGCGTTGGGACAGCAACTAATGAAAAACTGTTTTTT.

The genes are TRBV21-1 and TRBJ2-6; the D call of TRBD1 is as the table states it, not checked on the DNA. TRBV21-1 is flagged as a pseudogene. The length of the CDR3 is 20 residues. The CDR3 loop is CASSPKKGAECFSGANVLTF. The CDR3 DNA reads TGTGCCAGCAGCCCTAAAAAGGGGGCCGAATGTTTCTCTGGGGCCAACGTCCTGACTTTC.

CDR3: CASSYLAGGPEEQYF. The CDR3 DNA reads TGTGCCAGCAGTTACCTAGCGGGAGGGCCCGAGGAGCAGTACTTC. The V and J genes are TRBV28 and TRBJ2-7; 12 bases align to TRBD2. Trimming took 4 bases from V and 7 from J; bases not matched to a gene: 8. Looked up from germline, CDR1 is MDHEN and CDR2 is SYDVKM. CDR3 length equals 15 residues.